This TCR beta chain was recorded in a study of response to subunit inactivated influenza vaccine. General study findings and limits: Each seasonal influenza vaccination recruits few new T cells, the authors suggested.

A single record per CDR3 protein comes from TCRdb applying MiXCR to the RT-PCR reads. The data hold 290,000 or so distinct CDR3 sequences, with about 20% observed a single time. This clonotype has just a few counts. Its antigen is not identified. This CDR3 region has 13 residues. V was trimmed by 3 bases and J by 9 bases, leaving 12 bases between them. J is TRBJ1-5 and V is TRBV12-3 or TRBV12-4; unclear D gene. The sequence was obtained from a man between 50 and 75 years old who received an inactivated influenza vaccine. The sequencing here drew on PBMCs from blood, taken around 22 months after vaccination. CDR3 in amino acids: CASSFQTKTPQHF. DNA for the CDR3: TGTGCCAGCAGTTTTCAGACCAAAACGCCCCAGCATTTT.